In its sample, the clone carrying this T cell receptor (beta chain) was seen many times. Its antigen is currently unknown. The data derive from a study of early T cells in non-severe SARS-CoV-2 infection. The overall study: Unsorted whole blood bulk RNA was sequenced, with unpaired chains.

This CDR3 is built from 11 residues. Germline V gene data show CDR1 as SQVTM and CDR2 as ANQGSEA. Individually, cDNA molecules had unique molecular identifiers attached to them. Each CDR3 protein is one row after TCRdb ran MiXCR on the 5' RACE reads. The data hold 55,000 to 70,000 distinct CDR3 sequences, with over 4% observed a single time. Study-level points and caveats: Database matching using VDJdb favored anti-spike CD8 responses, with private and CD4 specificities left missing.

The sample consisted of whole blood. The chain links TRBV29-1 to TRBJ2-5; maybe TRBD2 (5 bases). This TCR was sampled from an adult who was a healthcare worker with PCR-confirmed SARS-CoV-2 infection or an uninfected control (not recorded which). The CDR3: CRAEFQETQYF. The DNA for the CDR3 is TGCAGAGCGGAGTTCCAAGAGACCCAGTACTTC.